The rows below give T cell receptor beta chains drawn from one sample of a study of T cell repertoires in aging, cancer and after chemotherapy. A single record per CDR3 protein comes from TCRdb applying MiXCR to the multiplex PCR reads. Of some 9,900 distinct CDR3 sequences in the sample, less than 30% were seen once. The sequencing sample was made of blood. The receptors were gathered from a human donor in good health. The CDR3 runs from the conserved cysteine through the conserved F or W. Each record gives: V gene, clone size, J gene, D gene, CDR3 protein, CDR3 DNA. The D gene is left open where the match is weak. Size is omitted from some rows. Given values are once, few, many or a class for expanded clones.

V gene: TRBV7-9; clone size: few; J gene: TRBJ2-7; D gene: -; CDR3 protein: CASSLADGNSVSYEQYF; CDR3 DNA: TGTGCCAGCAGCTTAGCGGACGGGAATTCTGTTTCCTACGAGCAGTACTTC
V gene: TRBV19; clone size: -; J gene: TRBJ2-2; D gene: TRBD1; CDR3 protein: CASRLTGDGELFF; CDR3 DNA: TGTGCCAGTAGACTGACAGGGGACGGGGAGCTGTTTTTT
V gene: TRBV18; clone size: few; J gene: TRBJ2-2; D gene: TRBD1; CDR3 protein: CASSPPDRAGTGELFF; CDR3 DNA: TGTGCCAGCTCACCACCGGACAGGGCCGGCACCGGGGAGCTGTTTTTT
V gene: TRBV7-9; clone size: medium-sized; J gene: TRBJ1-5; D gene: -; CDR3 protein: CASSPQRGNQPQHF; CDR3 DNA: TGTGCCAGCAGCCCCCAAAGGGGCAATCAGCCCCAGCATTTT
V gene: TRBV6-2/TRBV6-3; clone size: -; J gene: TRBJ2-1; D gene: -; CDR3 protein: CASTSGGYYNEQFF; CDR3 DNA: TGTGCCAGCACGTCGGGGGGCTACTACAATGAGCAGTTCTTC
V gene: TRBV7-6; clone size: few; J gene: TRBJ2-7; D gene: TRBD1; CDR3 protein: CASISGTGGDEQYF; CDR3 DNA: TGTGCCAGCATTTCCGGGACAGGGGGAGACGAGCAGTACTTC
V gene: TRBV27; clone size: few; J gene: TRBJ2-3; D gene: -; CDR3 protein: CASSSITDTQYF; CDR3 DNA: TGTGCCAGCAGTTCCATCACAGATACGCAGTATTTT
V gene: TRBV19; clone size: few; J gene: TRBJ2-1; D gene: -; CDR3 protein: CASSMGHQRVYNEQFF; CDR3 DNA: TGTGCCAGTAGTATGGGCCATCAGCGGGTCTACAATGAGCAGTTCTTC
V gene: TRBV6-1; clone size: -; J gene: TRBJ2-3; D gene: TRBD1; CDR3 protein: CASSQIHRGSFADTQYF; CDR3 DNA: TGTGCCAGCAGTCAGATACACAGGGGGAGTTTCGCAGATACGCAGTATTTT
V gene: TRBV6-5; clone size: medium-sized; J gene: TRBJ2-2; D gene: -; CDR3 protein: CASSYQTGELFF; CDR3 DNA: TGTGCCAGCAGTTACCAGACCGGGGAGCTGTTTTTT
V gene: TRBV20-1; clone size: -; J gene: TRBJ2-1; D gene: TRBD2; CDR3 protein: CSVCATSGRAPSGEQFF; CDR3 DNA: TGCAGTGTGTGCGCCACTAGCGGGAGGGCCCCCTCGGGGGAGCAGTTCTTC
V gene: TRBV11-2; clone size: few; J gene: TRBJ1-1; D gene: TRBD1; CDR3 protein: CASSLEGQGATNTEAFF; CDR3 DNA: TGTGCCAGCAGCTTAGAGGGACAGGGGGCGACGAACACTGAAGCTTTCTTT
V gene: TRBV19; clone size: few; J gene: TRBJ1-5; D gene: TRBD1; CDR3 protein: CASSYGQGGNQPQHF; CDR3 DNA: TGTGCCAGTAGCTATGGACAGGGAGGAAATCAGCCCCAGCATTTT
V gene: TRBV6-4; clone size: few; J gene: TRBJ1-1; D gene: -; CDR3 protein: CASSATENTEAFF; CDR3 DNA: TGTGCCAGCAGTGCGACAGAGAACACTGAAGCTTTCTTT
V gene: TRBV7-9; clone size: -; J gene: TRBJ2-3; D gene: -; CDR3 protein: CASSLISPSYTQYF; CDR3 DNA: TGTGCCAGCAGCTTAATTTCTCCTTCTTATACGCAGTATTTT
V gene: TRBV30; clone size: medium-sized; J gene: TRBJ2-2; D gene: -; CDR3 protein: CAAQGTGTGELFF; CDR3 DNA: TGTGCTGCCCAGGGTACGGGTACCGGGGAGCTGTTTTTT
V gene: TRBV27; clone size: medium-sized; J gene: TRBJ2-7; D gene: TRBD2; CDR3 protein: CASSPFPGTSGRAGEQYF; CDR3 DNA: TGTGCCAGCAGTCCGTTCCCCGGGACTAGCGGGAGGGCCGGGGAGCAGTACTTC
V gene: TRBV7-9; clone size: few; J gene: TRBJ1-2; D gene: -; CDR3 protein: CASSFLSTPGTPTLNYGYTF; CDR3 DNA: TGTGCCAGCAGCTTTCTATCGACCCCGGGGACACCTACTTTGAACTATGGCTACACCTTC
V gene: TRBV5-5; clone size: few; J gene: TRBJ2-7; D gene: -; CDR3 protein: CASSLGEGRGSYEQYF; CDR3 DNA: TGTGCCAGCAGCTTGGGGGAAGGGCGGGGATCCTACGAGCAGTACTTC
V gene: TRBV12-3/TRBV12-4; clone size: -; J gene: TRBJ2-5; D gene: TRBD2; CDR3 protein: CASSPTARLAGVEETQYF; CDR3 DNA: TGTGCCAGCAGTCCTACGGCCCGACTAGCGGGAGTGGAGGAGACCCAGTACTTC
V gene: TRBV6-5; clone size: -; J gene: TRBJ2-7; D gene: TRBD2; CDR3 protein: CASSYERLAETSYEQYF; CDR3 DNA: TGTGCCAGCAGTTACGAACGACTAGCGGAAACGTCCTACGAGCAGTACTTC
V gene: TRBV6-1; clone size: -; J gene: TRBJ2-3; D gene: -; CDR3 protein: CASSEGSTTDTQYF; CDR3 DNA: TGTGCCAGCAGTGAAGGTAGTACCACAGATACGCAGTATTTT
V gene: TRBV2; clone size: -; J gene: TRBJ1-4; D gene: -; CDR3 protein: CASKKRPGIVNEKLFF; CDR3 DNA: TGTGCCAGCAAGAAAAGACCGGGAATAGTGAATGAAAAACTGTTTTTT
V gene: TRBV27; clone size: medium-sized; J gene: TRBJ1-1; D gene: -; CDR3 protein: CASSLTGGGTEAFF; CDR3 DNA: TGTGCCAGCAGTTTAACGGGGGGGGGCACTGAAGCTTTCTTT
V gene: TRBV11-2; clone size: -; J gene: TRBJ1-3; D gene: TRBD1; CDR3 protein: CASSWADRGSGNTIYF; CDR3 DNA: TGTGCCAGCAGCTGGGCCGACAGGGGTTCTGGAAACACCATATATTTT
V gene: TRBV20-1; clone size: medium-sized; J gene: TRBJ2-3; D gene: -; CDR3 protein: CSARRRYF; CDR3 DNA: TGCAGTGCCCGACGGCGGTATTTT
V gene: TRBV29-1; clone size: medium-sized; J gene: TRBJ1-1; D gene: -; CDR3 protein: CSVEIGVRTEAFF; CDR3 DNA: TGCAGCGTTGAAATCGGGGTGAGGACTGAAGCTTTCTTT
V gene: TRBV24-1; clone size: -; J gene: TRBJ2-3; D gene: TRBD1; CDR3 protein: CATSDSGTGGSFSTDTQYF; CDR3 DNA: TGTGCCACCAGTGACTCCGGGACAGGGGGTTCTTTTAGCACAGATACGCAGTATTTT
V gene: TRBV27; clone size: few; J gene: TRBJ2-1; D gene: TRBD2; CDR3 protein: CASSEAGGVGNEQFF; CDR3 DNA: TGTGCCAGTTCAGAAGCGGGAGGGGTTGGTAATGAGCAGTTCTTC
V gene: TRBV28; clone size: few; J gene: TRBJ2-7; D gene: -; CDR3 protein: CASTLTESYEQYF; CDR3 DNA: TGTGCCAGCACCCTGACAGAGTCCTACGAGCAGTACTTC
V gene: TRBV5-1; clone size: -; J gene: TRBJ2-1; D gene: -; CDR3 protein: CASSLGVRVTSYNEQFF; CDR3 DNA: TGCGCCAGCAGCTTGGGCGTAAGGGTGACCTCCTACAATGAGCAGTTCTTC
V gene: TRBV18; clone size: few; J gene: TRBJ1-3; D gene: -; CDR3 protein: CASSPYKDYSGNTIYF; CDR3 DNA: TGTGCCAGCTCACCGTATAAGGACTACTCTGGAAACACCATATATTTT
V gene: TRBV20-1; clone size: -; J gene: TRBJ2-1; D gene: TRBD2; CDR3 protein: CSAGTSGRGPYNEQFF; CDR3 DNA: TGCAGTGCCGGGACTAGCGGGAGGGGCCCCTACAATGAGCAGTTCTTC
V gene: TRBV29-1; clone size: medium-sized; J gene: TRBJ2-7; D gene: -; CDR3 protein: CSVDNSYEQYF; CDR3 DNA: TGCAGCGTTGACAACTCCTACGAGCAGTACTTC
V gene: TRBV24-1; clone size: once; J gene: TRBJ2-1; D gene: -; CDR3 protein: CATSALGVRGSPEQFF; CDR3 DNA: TGTGCCACCAGTGCCCTGGGGGTTCGGGGTTCGCCTGAGCAGTTCTTC
V gene: TRBV7-6; clone size: medium-sized; J gene: TRBJ2-7; D gene: -; CDR3 protein: CASSLDAGNDEQYF; CDR3 DNA: TGTGCCAGCAGCTTAGACGCCGGGAACGACGAGCAGTACTTC
V gene: TRBV25-1; clone size: few; J gene: TRBJ2-2; D gene: -; CDR3 protein: CASSTQEKNTGELFF; CDR3 DNA: TGTGCCAGCAGTACGCAGGAAAAGAACACCGGGGAGCTGTTTTTT
V gene: TRBV7-6; clone size: few; J gene: TRBJ2-1; D gene: TRBD2; CDR3 protein: CASSETSGRAYNEQFF; CDR3 DNA: TGTGCCAGCAGCGAAACTAGCGGGAGAGCCTACAATGAGCAGTTCTTC
V gene: TRBV4-2; clone size: -; J gene: TRBJ1-5; D gene: -; CDR3 protein: CASSQDDGNNQPQHF; CDR3 DNA: TGTGCCAGCAGCCAAGATGACGGCAACAATCAGCCCCAGCATTTT
V gene: TRBV25-1; clone size: few; J gene: TRBJ2-7; D gene: -; CDR3 protein: CASSEPEVAYEQYF; CDR3 DNA: TGTGCCAGCAGTGAACCCGAGGTCGCCTACGAGCAGTACTTC
V gene: TRBV9; clone size: few; J gene: TRBJ2-3; D gene: TRBD2; CDR3 protein: CASSQPTSGTPDTQYF; CDR3 DNA: TGTGCCAGCAGCCAACCGACTAGCGGGACCCCAGATACGCAGTATTTT
V gene: TRBV7-3; clone size: -; J gene: TRBJ1-2; D gene: -; CDR3 protein: CASSLTAGESGYTF; CDR3 DNA: TGTGCCAGCAGCTTAACGGCAGGGGAAAGTGGCTACACCTTC